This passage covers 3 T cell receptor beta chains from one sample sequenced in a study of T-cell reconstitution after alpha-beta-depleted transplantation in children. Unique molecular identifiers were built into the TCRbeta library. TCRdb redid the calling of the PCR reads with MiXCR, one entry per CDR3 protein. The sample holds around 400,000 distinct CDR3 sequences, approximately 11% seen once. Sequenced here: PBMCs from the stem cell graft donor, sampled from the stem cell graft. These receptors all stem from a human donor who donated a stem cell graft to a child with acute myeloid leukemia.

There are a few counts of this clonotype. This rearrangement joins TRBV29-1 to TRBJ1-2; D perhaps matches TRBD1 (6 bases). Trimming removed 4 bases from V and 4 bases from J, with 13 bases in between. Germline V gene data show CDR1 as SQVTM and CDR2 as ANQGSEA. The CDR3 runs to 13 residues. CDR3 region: CSVVGGRSYGYTF. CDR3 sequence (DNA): TGCAGCGTTGTTGGGGGGCGCAGCTATGGCTACACCTTC.

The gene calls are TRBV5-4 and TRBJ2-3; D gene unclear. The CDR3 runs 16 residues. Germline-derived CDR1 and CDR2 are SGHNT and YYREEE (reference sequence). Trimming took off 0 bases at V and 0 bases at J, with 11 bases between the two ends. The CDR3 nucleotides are TGTGCCAGCAGCTTGGTCATAGATCGGAGCACAGATACGCAGTATTTT. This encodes CASSLVIDRSTDTQYF.

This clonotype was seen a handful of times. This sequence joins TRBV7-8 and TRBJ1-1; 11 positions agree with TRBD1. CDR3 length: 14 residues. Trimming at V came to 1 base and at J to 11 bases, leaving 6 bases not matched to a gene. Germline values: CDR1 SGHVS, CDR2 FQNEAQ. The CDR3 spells CASSLEAGTGGAFF. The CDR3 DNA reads TGTGCCAGCAGCTTAGAGGCTGGGACAGGGGGTGCTTTCTTT.